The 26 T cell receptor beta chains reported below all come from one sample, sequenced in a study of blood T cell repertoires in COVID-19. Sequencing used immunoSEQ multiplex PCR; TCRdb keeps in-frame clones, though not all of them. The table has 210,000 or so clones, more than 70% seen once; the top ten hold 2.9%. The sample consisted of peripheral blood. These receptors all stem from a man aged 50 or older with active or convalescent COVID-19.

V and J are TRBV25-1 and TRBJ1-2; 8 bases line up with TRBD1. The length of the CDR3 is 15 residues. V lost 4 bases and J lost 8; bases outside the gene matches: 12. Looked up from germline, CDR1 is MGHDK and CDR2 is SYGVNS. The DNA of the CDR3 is TGTGCCAGCAGTGGCCCTGGCAGGGGGCAAGGCGGCTACACCTTC. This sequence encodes CASSGPGRGQGGYTF.

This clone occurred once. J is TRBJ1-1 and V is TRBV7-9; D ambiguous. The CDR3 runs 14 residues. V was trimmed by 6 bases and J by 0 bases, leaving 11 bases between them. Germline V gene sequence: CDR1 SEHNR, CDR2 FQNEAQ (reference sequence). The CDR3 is CASSEQNMNTEAFF. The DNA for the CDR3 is TGTGCCAGCAGTGAACAGAACATGAACACTGAAGCTTTCTTT.

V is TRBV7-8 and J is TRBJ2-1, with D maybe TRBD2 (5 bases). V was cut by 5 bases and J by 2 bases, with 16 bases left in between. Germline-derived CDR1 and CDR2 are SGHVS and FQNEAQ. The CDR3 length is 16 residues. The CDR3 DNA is TGTGCCAGCAGCGGGCTTCCCCCCGGGGCCTACAATGAGCAGTTCTTC. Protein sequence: CASSGLPPGAYNEQFF.

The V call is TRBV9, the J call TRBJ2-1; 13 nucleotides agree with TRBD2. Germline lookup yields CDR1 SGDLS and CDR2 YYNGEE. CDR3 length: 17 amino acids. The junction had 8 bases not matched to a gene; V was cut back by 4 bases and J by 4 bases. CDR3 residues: CASSPWTSGSSYNEQFF. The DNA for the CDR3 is TGTGCCAGCAGCCCCTGGACTAGCGGGAGCAGTTACAATGAGCAGTTCTTC.

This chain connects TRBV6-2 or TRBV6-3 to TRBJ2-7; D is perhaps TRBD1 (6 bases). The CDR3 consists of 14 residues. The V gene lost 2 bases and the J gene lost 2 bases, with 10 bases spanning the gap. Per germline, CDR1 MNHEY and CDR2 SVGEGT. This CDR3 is CASSYVDRTYEQYF. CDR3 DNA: TGTGCCAGCAGTTACGTTGACAGGACCTACGAGCAGTACTTC.

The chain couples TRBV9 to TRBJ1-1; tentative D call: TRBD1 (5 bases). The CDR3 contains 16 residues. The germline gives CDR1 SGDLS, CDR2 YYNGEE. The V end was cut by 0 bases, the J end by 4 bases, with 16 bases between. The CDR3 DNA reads TGTGCCAGCAGCGTAGAACCCCACGTGGGGGGCACTGAAGCTTTCTTT. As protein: CASSVEPHVGGTEAFF.

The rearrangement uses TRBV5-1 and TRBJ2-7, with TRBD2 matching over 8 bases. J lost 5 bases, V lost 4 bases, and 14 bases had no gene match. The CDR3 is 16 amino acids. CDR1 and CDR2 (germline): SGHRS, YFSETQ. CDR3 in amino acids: CASSGGRTGGRNEQYF. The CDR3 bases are TGCGCCAGCAGCGGGGGTCGGACGGGAGGGAGGAACGAGCAGTACTTC.

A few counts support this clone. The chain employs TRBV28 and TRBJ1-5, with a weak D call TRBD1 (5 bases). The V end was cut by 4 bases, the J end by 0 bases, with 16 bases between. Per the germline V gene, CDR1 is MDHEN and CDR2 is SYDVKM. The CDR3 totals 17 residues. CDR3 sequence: CASSSTRDWISNQPQHF. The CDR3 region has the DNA TGTGCCAGCAGTTCGACCCGGGACTGGATTAGCAATCAGCCCCAGCATTTT.

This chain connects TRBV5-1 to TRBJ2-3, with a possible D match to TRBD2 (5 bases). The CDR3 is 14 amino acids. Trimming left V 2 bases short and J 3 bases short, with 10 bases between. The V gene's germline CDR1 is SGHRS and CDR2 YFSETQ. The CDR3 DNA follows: TGCGCCAGCAGCTTAGCGGCAGCTACAGATACGCAGTATTTT. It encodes CASSLAAATDTQYF.

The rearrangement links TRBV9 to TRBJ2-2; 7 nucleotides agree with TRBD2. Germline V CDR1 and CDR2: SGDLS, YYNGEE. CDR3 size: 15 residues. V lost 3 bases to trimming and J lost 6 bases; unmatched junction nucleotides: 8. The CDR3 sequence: CASSAVGAGAGELFF. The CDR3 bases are TGTGCCAGCAGCGCCGTCGGGGCGGGAGCCGGGGAGCTGTTTTTT.

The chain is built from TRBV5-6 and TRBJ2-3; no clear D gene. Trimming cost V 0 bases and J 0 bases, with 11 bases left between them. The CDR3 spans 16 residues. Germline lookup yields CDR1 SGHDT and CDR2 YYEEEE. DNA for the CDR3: TGTGCCAGCAGCTTGGCCCGGGTTAGAAGCACAGATACGCAGTATTTT. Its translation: CASSLARVRSTDTQYF.

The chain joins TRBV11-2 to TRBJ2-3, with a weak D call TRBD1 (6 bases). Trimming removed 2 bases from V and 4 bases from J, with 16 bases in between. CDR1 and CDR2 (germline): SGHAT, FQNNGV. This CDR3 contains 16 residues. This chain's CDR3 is CASSLTTGPGSDTQYF. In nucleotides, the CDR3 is TGTGCCAGCAGCTTAACCACAGGGCCCGGGTCAGATACGCAGTATTTT.

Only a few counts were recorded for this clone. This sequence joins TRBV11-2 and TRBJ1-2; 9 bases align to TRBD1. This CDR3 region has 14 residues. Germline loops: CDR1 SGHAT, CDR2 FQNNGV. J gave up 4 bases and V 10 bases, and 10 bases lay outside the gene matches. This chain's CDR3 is CATRRTGAFYGYTF. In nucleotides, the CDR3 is TGTGCCACCAGGAGGACAGGGGCCTTCTATGGCTACACCTTC.

The CDR3: CASSVYRAGGEQYF. For the CDR3, the DNA is TGTGCCAGCAGCGTATATAGGGCTGGAGGGGAGCAGTACTTC. This rearrangement joins TRBV9 to TRBJ2-7, with D tentatively TRBD2 (6 bases). Trimming removed 1 base at V and 7 bases at J, with 15 bases between. CDR3 length: 14 amino acids. Germline CDR1 is SGDLS and CDR2 is YYNGEE.

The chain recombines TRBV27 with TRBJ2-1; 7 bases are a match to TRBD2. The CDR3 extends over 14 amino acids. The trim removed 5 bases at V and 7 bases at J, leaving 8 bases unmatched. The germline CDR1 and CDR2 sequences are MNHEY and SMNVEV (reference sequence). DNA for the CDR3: TGTGCCAGCAGTATCACTCAAGCGGGGAATGAGCAGTTCTTC. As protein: CASSITQAGNEQFF.

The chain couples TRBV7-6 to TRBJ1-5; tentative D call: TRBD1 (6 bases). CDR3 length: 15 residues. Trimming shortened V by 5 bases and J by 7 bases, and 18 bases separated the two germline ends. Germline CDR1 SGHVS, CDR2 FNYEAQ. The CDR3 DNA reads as TGTGCCAGCAGCCCAAGAACAGGGATTGGACAGCCCCAGCATTTT. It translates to CASSPRTGIGQPQHF.

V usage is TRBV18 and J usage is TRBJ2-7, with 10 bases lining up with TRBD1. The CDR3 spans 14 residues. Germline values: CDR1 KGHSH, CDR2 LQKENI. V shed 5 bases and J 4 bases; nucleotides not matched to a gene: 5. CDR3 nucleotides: TGTGCCAGCTCAAACCGGGACAGGGGATACGAGCAGTACTTC. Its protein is CASSNRDRGYEQYF. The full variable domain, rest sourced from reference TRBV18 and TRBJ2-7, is NAGVMQNPRHLVRRRGQEARLRCSPMKGHSHVYWYRQLPEEGLKFMVYLQKENIIDESGMPKERFSAEFPKEGPSILRIQQVVRGDSAAYFCASSNRDRGYEQYFGPGTRLTVT.

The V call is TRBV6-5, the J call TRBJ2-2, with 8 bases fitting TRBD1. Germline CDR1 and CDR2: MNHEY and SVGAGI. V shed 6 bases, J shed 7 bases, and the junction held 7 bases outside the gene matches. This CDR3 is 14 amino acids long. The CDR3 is CASRLTGALGELFF. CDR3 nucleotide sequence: TGTGCCAGCAGGTTGACAGGGGCCCTCGGGGAGCTGTTTTTT.

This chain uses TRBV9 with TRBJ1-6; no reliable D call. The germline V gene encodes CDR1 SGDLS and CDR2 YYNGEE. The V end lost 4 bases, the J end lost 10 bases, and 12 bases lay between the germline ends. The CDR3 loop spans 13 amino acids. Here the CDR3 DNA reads TGTGCCAGCAGCTTAGGCGGGAGGTCACCCCTCCACTTT. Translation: CASSLGGRSPLHF. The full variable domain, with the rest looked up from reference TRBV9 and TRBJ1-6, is DSGVTQTPKHLITATGQRVTLRCSPRSGDLSVYWYQQSLDQGLQFLIQYYNGEERAKGNILERFSAQQFPDLHSELNLSSLELGDSALYFCASSLGGRSPLHFGNGTRLTVT.

CDR3 DNA sequence: TGCGCCAGCAGCTCGACCGGGACAGGGGGAGGCTACACCTTC. Amino acid sequence: CASSSTGTGGGYTF. The chain couples TRBV5-1 to TRBJ1-2, with 11 bases matching TRBD1. J lost 8 bases, V lost 3 bases, and 6 bases had no gene match. Germline CDR1 and CDR2: SGHRS and YFSETQ. The CDR3 is 14 amino acids. Full variable domain (rest looked up from reference TRBV5-1 and TRBJ1-2): KAGVTQTPRYLIKTRGQQVTLSCSPISGHRSVSWYQQTPGQGLQFLFEYFSETQRNKGNFPGRFSGRQFSNSRSEMNVSTLELGDSALYLCASSSTGTGGGYTFGSGTRLTVV.

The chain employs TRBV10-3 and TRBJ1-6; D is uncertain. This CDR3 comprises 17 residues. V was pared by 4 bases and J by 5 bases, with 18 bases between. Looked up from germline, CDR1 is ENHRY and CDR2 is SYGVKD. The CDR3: CAISGWSSGPNNSPLHF. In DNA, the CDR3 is TGTGCCATCAGTGGGTGGTCTAGCGGACCGAATAATTCACCCCTCCACTTT.

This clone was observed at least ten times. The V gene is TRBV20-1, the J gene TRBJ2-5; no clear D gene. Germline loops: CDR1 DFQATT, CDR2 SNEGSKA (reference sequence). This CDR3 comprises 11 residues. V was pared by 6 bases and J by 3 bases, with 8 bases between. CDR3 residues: CSAQIEETQYF. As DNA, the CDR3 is TGCAGTGCGCAGATCGAAGAGACCCAGTACTTC.

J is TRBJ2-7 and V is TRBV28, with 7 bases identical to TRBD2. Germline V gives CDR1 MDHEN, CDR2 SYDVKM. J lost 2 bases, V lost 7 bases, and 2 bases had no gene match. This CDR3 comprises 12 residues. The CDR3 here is CASKRDAYEQYF. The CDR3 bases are TGTGCCAGCAAGCGGGACGCCTACGAGCAGTACTTC.

The CDR3 here is CASSHGQGALLMNTEAFF. The CDR3 nucleotides are TGCGCCAGCAGCCACGGACAGGGGGCGCTACTTATGAACACTGAAGCTTTCTTT. This sequence joins TRBV4-1 and TRBJ1-1, with TRBD1 matching over 11 bases. After removal of 3 bases from V and 0 bases from J, the junction contained 9 bases not matched to a gene. Germline V gene data show CDR1 as MGHRA and CDR2 as YSYEKL. The length of the CDR3 is 18 residues.

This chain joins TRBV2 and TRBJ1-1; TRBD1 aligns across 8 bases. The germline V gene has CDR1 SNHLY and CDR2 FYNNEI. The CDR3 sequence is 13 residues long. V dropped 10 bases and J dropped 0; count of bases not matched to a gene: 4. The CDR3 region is CATRTGMNTEAFF. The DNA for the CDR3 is TGTGCCACCAGGACAGGGATGAACACTGAAGCTTTCTTT. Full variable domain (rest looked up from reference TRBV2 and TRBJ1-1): EPEVTQTPSHQVTQMGQEVILRCVPISNHLYFYWYRQILGQKVEFLVSFYNNEISEKSEIFDDQFSVERPDGSNFTLKIRSTKLEDSAMYFCATRTGMNTEAFFGQGTRLTVV.

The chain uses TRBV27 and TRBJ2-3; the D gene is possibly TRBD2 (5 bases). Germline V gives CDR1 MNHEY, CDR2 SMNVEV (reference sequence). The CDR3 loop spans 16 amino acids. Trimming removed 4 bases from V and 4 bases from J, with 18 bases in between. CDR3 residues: CASSSPRVSRPDTQYF. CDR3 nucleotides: TGTGCCAGCAGTTCTCCGAGGGTTTCACGGCCAGATACGCAGTATTTT.